The 5 T cell receptor beta chains listed next were all sequenced from one sample in a study of identical twins. TCRdb redid the calling of the 5' RACE reads with MiXCR, one entry per CDR3 protein. The repertoire consists of about 890,000 distinct CDR3 sequences, with 9% to 15% occurring once and the leading ten covering roughly 1.6%. This sample also appeared in a second study, on yellow fever vaccine responses in identical twins.

Source material: PBMCs. These receptors all stem from a woman younger than 35 in good health.

This clonotype was counted only a few times. CDR3 amino acids: CASSHDLGPRETQYF. DNA of the CDR3: TGTGCCAGCAGTCACGACCTGGGACCCAGGGAGACCCAGTACTTC. This chain connects TRBV6-2 or TRBV6-3 to TRBJ2-5; D might be TRBD1 or TRBD2, each matching 5 bases. The V and J ends lost 5 bases and 5 bases respectively, with 18 bases between them. The germline V gene has CDR1 MNHEY and CDR2 SVGEGT. CDR3 length equals 15 residues.

This clonotype was observed a few times. The CDR3 DNA reads as TGCGCCAGCAGCCATCTTTTGCCAGGGGATGAACCCCTCCACTTT. Protein: CASSHLLPGDEPLHF. The J gene is TRBJ1-6, the V gene TRBV4-1; TRBD1 is a possible D gene (6 bases). The germline CDR1 and CDR2 sequences are MGHRA and YSYEKL. The CDR3 contains 15 residues. Trimming took off 3 bases at V and 12 bases at J, with 18 bases between the two ends.

This clonotype was counted many times. The genes are TRBV5-1 and TRBJ1-4, with D tentatively TRBD1 (6 bases). The ends were cut back, 6 bases at V and 7 bases at J, with 16 bases in the middle. CDR1 is SGHRS, CDR2 YFSETQ, per germline. The CDR3 contains 14 residues. The CDR3, as DNA: TGCGCCAGCAAGGGGCAAACAGGGTTTGAAAAACTGTTTTTT. Translating gives CASKGQTGFEKLFF.

The genes are TRBV27 and TRBJ2-1, with 7 bases matching TRBD2. V shed 7 bases and J 0 bases; nucleotides not matched to a gene: 12. This CDR3 spans 17 amino acids. The germline CDR1 and CDR2 sequences are MNHEY and SMNVEV (reference sequence). The CDR3 nucleotides are TGTGCCAGCACCCGGACTAGTTGGGATAGCTCCTACAATGAGCAGTTCTTC. This sequence encodes CASTRTSWDSSYNEQFF.

This clonotype was seen a few times. The rearrangement uses TRBV12-3 or TRBV12-4 and TRBJ2-3; D unresolved. V was cut by 3 bases and J by 3 bases, with 13 bases left in between. The CDR3 has 15 amino acids. The CDR3 region is CASSFRPSTTDTQYF. CDR3 sequence (DNA): TGTGCCAGCAGTTTTAGGCCTAGTACGACAGATACGCAGTATTTT.